A selection of T cell receptor beta chains follows, all from one sample in a study of cytomegalovirus exposure and HLA in healthy donors. Assay: immunoSEQ multiplex PCR; the TCRdb copy retains only in-frame clones and omits some. The sample has approximately 110,000 clones, around 77% seen once. The sample comprised PBMCs. The source of these receptors is a woman aged 40 to 50 in good health and CMV-seropositive. Both conserved end residues are part of each CDR3. A D gene is named only where the DNA matches it firmly. The size entry is marked missing in some rows and otherwise reads once, few, many or a size class.

>many|TRBV6-1|-|TRBJ2-1
CASTEGVSGGLKFF
TGTGCCAGCACTGAAGGGGTGTCTGGGGGCCTTAAGTTCTTC
>-|TRBV7-9|-|TRBJ1-2
CASSLDLQGYTF
TGTGCCAGCAGCTTAGATCTCCAGGGCTACACCTTC
>-|TRBV7-9|TRBD2|TRBJ2-7
CASSFPTSGRPDEQYF
TGTGCCAGCAGCTTCCCAACTAGCGGGAGACCCGACGAGCAGTACTTC
>-|TRBV28|TRBD1|TRBJ2-7
CASSLGDSGGEQYF
TGTGCCAGCAGTTTGGGGGACAGCGGCGGCGAGCAGTACTTC
>-|TRBV4-1|-|TRBJ1-2
CASSQDTGKGANYGYTF
TGCGCCAGCAGCCAAGATACAGGGAAGGGGGCTAACTATGGCTACACCTTC
>-|TRBV4-1|-|TRBJ2-7
CASSQGGSGAYEQYF
TGCGCCAGCAGCCAAGGCGGTAGCGGAGCCTACGAGCAGTACTTC
>-|TRBV6-1|-|TRBJ1-5
CASSPGQSSNQPQHF
TGTGCCAGCAGTCCGGGACAAAGCAGCAATCAGCCCCAGCATTTT
>-|TRBV19|-|TRBJ2-7
CASPLRSGNEQYF
TGTGCCAGTCCCCTGCGGTCGGGGAACGAGCAGTACTTC
>-|TRBV5-1|-|TRBJ2-7
CASSLNSPGEQYF
TGCGCCAGCAGCTTGAATTCCCCCGGCGAGCAGTACTTC
>-|TRBV2|TRBD1|TRBJ1-1
CASSRYRGNTEAFF
TGTGCCAGCAGTCGTTACAGGGGGAACACTGAAGCTTTCTTT
>-|TRBV5-1|-|TRBJ1-4
CASSLGGLANEKLFF
TGCGCCAGCAGCTTAGGGGGTCTTGCTAATGAAAAACTGTTTTTT
>-|TRBV9|-|TRBJ2-5
CASSAGMPQETQYF
TGTGCCAGCAGCGCCGGGATGCCTCAAGAGACCCAGTACTTC
>-|TRBV30|-|TRBJ2-4
CAWSDTGWRNIQYF
TGTGCCTGGAGCGATACAGGGTGGAGGAACATTCAGTACTTC
>-|TRBV5-6|TRBD1|TRBJ2-7
CASSLGRGVGTGFHEQYF
TGTGCCAGCAGCTTGGGCCGGGGGGTCGGGACAGGGTTTCACGAGCAGTACTTC
>-|TRBV27|TRBD1|TRBJ2-5
CASSSQGAGETQYF
TGTGCCAGCAGTTCACAGGGGGCTGGGGAGACCCAGTACTTC
>few|TRBV5-1|-|TRBJ2-4
CASSLLGGTAKNIQYF
TGCGCCAGCAGCTTGCTTGGGGGCACTGCCAAAAACATTCAGTACTTC
>-|TRBV6-1|TRBD1|TRBJ2-2
CASRPGQGMNGELFF
TGTGCCAGCAGGCCGGGACAGGGGATGAACGGGGAGCTGTTTTTT
>-|TRBV9|-|TRBJ1-1
CASSVALGAEAFF
TGTGCCAGCAGCGTAGCTCTCGGAGCTGAAGCTTTCTTT
>-|TRBV11-2|-|TRBJ2-2
CASSVRLGHAGELFF
TGTGCCAGCAGCGTTCGACTAGGGCACGCCGGGGAGCTGTTTTTT
>-|TRBV4-1|-|TRBJ2-7
CASSQFYEQYF
TGCGCCAGCAGCCAGTTCTACGAGCAGTACTTC
>-|TRBV5-5|-|TRBJ2-7
CASERQFAYEQYF
TGTGCCAGCGAAAGACAGTTTGCCTACGAGCAGTACTTC
>-|TRBV7-2|-|TRBJ2-6
CASSRDISGANVLTF
TGTGCCAGCAGCCGTGACATCTCTGGGGCCAACGTCCTGACTTTC
>-|TRBV7-9|TRBD2|TRBJ2-1
CASSPPGGAGNEQFF
TGTGCCAGCAGCCCCCCGGGGGGAGCGGGCAATGAGCAGTTCTTC
>-|TRBV11-2|-|TRBJ1-2
CASSLEGGYGYTF
TGTGCCAGCAGCTTAGAGGGGGGCTATGGCTACACCTTC
>-|TRBV6-5|TRBD2|TRBJ2-7
CASSWRLAGGLGEQYF
TGTGCCAGCAGTTGGAGGTTAGCGGGAGGTTTGGGGGAGCAGTACTTC
>-|TRBV2|TRBD1|TRBJ1-1
CASRGQGTTEAFF
TGTGCCAGCAGAGGACAGGGGACCACTGAAGCTTTCTTT
>-|TRBV7-6|-|TRBJ2-1
CASQQENNEQFF
TGTGCCTCTCAACAGGAAAACAATGAGCAGTTCTTC
>few|TRBV10-3|TRBD1|TRBJ1-4
CAISEPPGQGALGEKLFF
TGTGCCATCAGTGAGCCACCGGGACAGGGGGCGTTAGGTGAAAAACTGTTTTTT
>-|TRBV5-5|TRBD1|TRBJ1-5
CASSIDRGIQPQHF
TGTGCCAGCAGCATCGACAGGGGTATTCAGCCCCAGCATTTT
>-|TRBV15|TRBD1|TRBJ2-6
CATSGEGGPAGTGGTGANVLTF
TGTGCCACCAGCGGTGAGGGCGGCCCGGCCGGGACAGGGGGTACTGGGGCCAACGTCCTGACTTTC
>once|TRBV18|-|TRBJ2-7
CASSPAETYEQYF
TGTGCCAGCTCACCAGCGGAGACCTACGAGCAGTACTTC
>-|TRBV4-1|TRBD2|TRBJ2-7
CASSQEKSGRGYEQYF
TGCGCCAGCAGCCAAGAAAAGAGCGGGAGAGGGTACGAGCAGTACTTC
>-|TRBV11-3|-|TRBJ2-1
CASSFDSSYNEQFF
TGTGCCAGCAGCTTTGACAGCTCCTACAATGAGCAGTTCTTC
>once|TRBV2|-|TRBJ2-1
CASIYLVSSYNEQFF
TGTGCCAGCATTTATCTCGTTAGCTCCTACAATGAGCAGTTCTTC
>-|TRBV6-6|-|TRBJ1-2
CASSYPQGTEGYTF
TGTGCCAGCAGTTACCCACAGGGTACGGAAGGCTACACCTTC
>once|TRBV9|TRBD1|TRBJ1-2
CASSPHGTGIYYGYTF
TGTGCCAGCAGCCCCCACGGGACAGGGATATACTATGGCTACACCTTC
>-|TRBV19|TRBD1|TRBJ2-7
CASSTTGSSYEQYF
TGTGCCAGTAGTACGACAGGGTCGTCATACGAGCAGTACTTC
>-|TRBV30|-|TRBJ1-4
CAWSVRGGEKLFF
TGTGCCTGGAGTGTACGAGGAGGAGAAAAACTGTTTTTT
>-|TRBV23-1|TRBD1|TRBJ1-5
CASSQLNPGQGDDGREPQHF
TGCGCCAGCAGTCAGTTAAACCCGGGACAGGGGGACGATGGCCGGGAGCCCCAGCATTTT
>few|TRBV21-1|-|TRBJ2-2
CAGRRLRGPGELFF
TGTGCCGGACGGCGACTTAGGGGCCCCGGGGAGCTGTTTTTT
>-|TRBV5-4|-|TRBJ2-7
CASSRVDRSYEQYF
TGTGCCAGCAGCCGGGTCGACCGCTCCTACGAGCAGTACTTC
>few|TRBV11-2|-|TRBJ2-7
CASSSLAGKTREQYF
TGTGCCAGCAGCTCCCTGGCAGGGAAGACACGGGAGCAGTACTTC
>-|TRBV11-2|-|TRBJ1-6
CASSLFFTAVNSPLHF
TGTGCCAGCAGCTTATTCTTCACAGCCGTGAATTCACCCCTCCACTTT
>-|TRBV28|-|TRBJ2-3
CASQHGMSTDTQYF
TGTGCCAGCCAACACGGGATGAGCACAGATACGCAGTATTTT
>few|TRBV27|TRBD1|TRBJ2-1
CASSRSARDRGPWEQFF
TGTGCCAGCAGTAGATCTGCCCGGGACAGGGGTCCATGGGAGCAGTTCTTC
>-|TRBV13|-|TRBJ1-1
CASRRAGQGVGTEAFF
TGTGCCAGCCGACGAGCGGGGCAGGGTGTCGGAACTGAAGCTTTCTTT
>-|TRBV9|TRBD1|TRBJ1-3
CASSGTGYGNTIYF
TGTGCCAGCAGCGGGACAGGGTATGGAAACACCATATATTTT
>few|TRBV28|TRBD1|TRBJ2-3
CASKIMRRTGSTDTQYF
TGTGCCAGCAAAATTATGAGGAGGACAGGGAGCACAGATACGCAGTATTTT
>-|TRBV7-2|TRBD1|TRBJ2-7
CASSLVQGAYEQYF
TGTGCCAGCAGCTTAGTTCAGGGGGCCTACGAGCAGTACTTC
>-|TRBV18|-|TRBJ2-7
CASSPPSSEQYF
TGTGCCAGCTCACCACCTTCCTCCGAGCAGTACTTC
>-|TRBV5-1|-|TRBJ1-1
CASSPLQGSNTEAFF
TGCGCCAGTAGTCCTCTACAGGGTTCGAACACTGAAGCTTTCTTT
>-|TRBV7-9|-|TRBJ2-7
CASTAGLEYEQYF
TGTGCCAGCACCGCGGGACTCGAATACGAGCAGTACTTC